This T cell receptor beta chain was sequenced in a study of shared clonotypes between healthy human individuals. In regard to this clone: Its cognate antigen is unknown.

Produced via immunoSEQ multiplex PCR; TCRdb's table is partial and in-frame only. Of about 640,000 clones listed, around 72% are singletons. Points from the study as a whole: A handful of donors showed sharing of approximately 5% of naive CD4 clonotypes. Incomplete sequencing of sorted subsets was indicated by rarefaction despite large depth. An anticipated effect of sequencing depth on clonotype sharing among donors was recognized.

V trimming: 0 bases; J trimming: 7 bases; junction bases outside the gene matches: 9. Germline V gene data show CDR1 as SGHRS and CDR2 as YFSETQ. The CDR3 is 15 amino acids. CD45RA+ naive and CD45RA-negative memory subsets were separated from CD4+ cells. Input material: memory CD4+ T cells sorted from blood. Sample subset: CD45RA-negative fraction. This sequence was found in a woman aged 25 to 45 in good health. The chain is built from TRBV5-1 and TRBJ2-7; 8 positions agree with TRBD2. CDR3: CASSLDSGGSREQYF. The CDR3 DNA sequence: TGCGCCAGCAGCTTGGACTCGGGAGGGTCTCGGGAGCAGTACTTC. The full variable domain, with the rest looked up from reference TRBV5-1 and TRBJ2-7, is KAGVTQTPRYLIKTRGQQVTLSCSPISGHRSVSWYQQTPGQGLQFLFEYFSETQRNKGNFPGRFSGRQFSNSRSEMNVSTLELGDSALYLCASSLDSGGSREQYFGPGTRLTVT.